The 27 T cell receptor beta chains below come from one sample, sequenced in a study. MiXCR, run by TCRdb on the 5' RACE reads, gives a single entry per CDR3 protein. In the table there are 40,000 to 55,000 distinct CDR3 sequences, about a fifth of which are singletons. Treg sorting used a CD4+CD25+CD127-/low gate. Sequencing input: Tregs sorted from a lymph node. Receptors originate from a female donor with breast cancer.

The sample holds many counts of this clonotype. V is TRBV27 and J is TRBJ1-2, with unresolved D. Germline-derived CDR1 and CDR2 are MNHEY and SMNVEV (reference sequence). Deletions cut 5 bases from V and 2 bases from J, with 9 bases between. The CDR3 length is 13 residues. CDR3 bases: TGTGCCAGCAGTCCGCAAGAAAACTATGGCTACACCTTC. As protein: CASSPQENYGYTF.

Concerning this clonotype: A clone one base away is much larger, so this may be a read error. The chain has TRBV4-2 and TRBJ2-1; no reliable D call. Germline values: CDR1 LGHNA, CDR2 YNFKEQ. The CDR3 has 13 residues. CDR3 DNA: TGTGCCGGCAGCCTCCTTATTGACAATGAGCAGTTCTTC. This translates into CAGSLLIDNEQFF.

The rearrangement links TRBV12-3 or TRBV12-4 to TRBJ1-1; TRBD1 is a possible D gene (6 bases). V lost 6 bases, J lost 1 base, and 21 bases lay in between. The CDR3 is 17 residues long. The CDR3 region is CASSPGQGQKGNTEAFF. Here the CDR3 DNA reads TGTGCCAGCAGCCCCGGTCAGGGGCAGAAAGGGAACACTGAAGCTTTCTTT.

This chain uses TRBV10-1 with TRBJ2-1, with 11 bases identical to TRBD2. Germline V gene lookup returns CDR1 WNHNN and CDR2 SYGVQD (reference sequence). Losses at the gene ends were 6 bases for V and 6 bases for J; bases not matched to a gene: 4. CDR3 length: 14 amino acids. CDR3 sequence (DNA): TGCGCCAGCAGCCCAGGACTAGCGGGCAATGAGCAGTTCTTC. This encodes CASSPGLAGNEQFF.

The sample holds a few counts of this clonotype. The rearrangement links TRBV9 to TRBJ2-3; D unclear. The V end lost 0 bases, the J end lost 1 base, and 6 bases lay between the germline ends. The V gene's germline CDR1 is SGDLS and CDR2 YYNGEE. The CDR3 runs 14 residues. Here the CDR3 reads CASSVGVGTDTQYF. DNA of the CDR3: TGTGCCAGCAGCGTAGGGGTAGGCACAGATACGCAGTATTTT.

This clonotype appeared many times. CDR3 bases: TGTGCCAGCTCACCACAGACAACCTACGAGCAGTACTTC. This sequence encodes CASSPQTTYEQYF. This rearrangement joins TRBV18 to TRBJ2-7; D is undetermined. This CDR3 is 13 amino acids long. Germline V CDR1 and CDR2: KGHSH, LQKENI. V lost 1 base and J lost 2, with 6 bases in between.

This clonotype was recorded a few times. The CDR3 spells CASSESGGYPAEQYF. Here the CDR3 DNA reads TGCGCCAGCAGTGAGTCGGGGGGATATCCGGCCGAGCAGTACTTC. J is TRBJ2-7 and V is TRBV10-2, with D maybe TRBD2 (6 bases). Trimming left V 0 bases short and J 6 bases short, with 15 bases between. The CDR3 spans 15 residues. From germline, CDR1 is WSHSY and CDR2 SAAADI.

This sequence joins TRBV10-3 and TRBJ2-3; 12 bases are a match to TRBD2. The CDR3 spans 17 residues. V lost 7 bases to trimming and J lost 6 bases; unmatched junction nucleotides: 14. CDR1 and CDR2 from the germline V gene are ENHRY and SYGVKD. Here the CDR3 DNA reads TGTGCCATCATGAATCCCCCGACTAGCGGGAGAGTTGATACGCAGTATTTT. Its protein is CAIMNPPTSGRVDTQYF.

CDR3 sequence (DNA): TGCAGCGTTAATGGACAGGGCCTTACCTCCTACAATGAGCAGTTCTTC. Translating gives CSVNGQGLTSYNEQFF. The chain links TRBV29-1 to TRBJ2-1; the match to TRBD1 covers 8 bases. Germline V gives CDR1 SQVTM, CDR2 ANQGSEA. The CDR3 has 16 residues. V lost 5 bases and J lost 0; bases outside the gene matches: 9.

This clonotype has ten or more counts. This chain uses TRBV5-1 with TRBJ2-1, with D hard to call. This CDR3 comprises 13 residues. Germline CDR1 is SGHRS and CDR2 is YFSETQ. Trimming cost V 0 bases and J 9 bases, with 10 bases left between them. The CDR3 coding sequence is TGCGCCAGCAGCTTGGTATGGGATAGTGAGCAGTTCTTC. Encoded protein: CASSLVWDSEQFF.

This clonotype was counted only a few times. V is TRBV12-3 or TRBV12-4 and J is TRBJ2-1; 8 bases align to TRBD1. The CDR3 covers 15 residues. Trimming at V came to 5 bases and at J to 3 bases, leaving 6 bases not matched to a gene. The CDR3 DNA is TGTGCCAGCAGTAGTCGACAGGGGAACTACAATGAGCAGTTCTTC. It yields the protein CASSSRQGNYNEQFF.

This clonotype has just a few counts. V usage is TRBV24-1 and J usage is TRBJ2-3; TRBD2 might be the D (5 bases). Germline CDR1 and CDR2: KGHDR and SFDVKD. The CDR3 runs to 14 residues. V lost 5 bases, J lost 6 bases, and 14 bases lay in between. The CDR3 DNA is TGTGCCACCAGTGCCGGGGAACCGCCGGATACGCAGTATTTT. Residues: CATSAGEPPDTQYF.

This clonotype was observed many times. The V call is TRBV25-1, the J call TRBJ1-1; unclear D gene. The CDR3 runs 12 residues. Germline lookup yields CDR1 MGHDK and CDR2 SYGVNS. The ends were cut back, 2 bases at V and 8 bases at J, with 9 bases in the middle. Written as DNA, the CDR3 is TGTGCCAGCAGTGAAGGGCAGGCGGAAGCTTTCTTT. It is translated as CASSEGQAEAFF.

This clonotype has more than one count but fewer than ten. This chain connects TRBV3-1 to TRBJ2-6, with unresolved D. Germline V gene lookup returns CDR1 LGHDT and CDR2 YNNKEL (reference sequence). The CDR3 covers 14 residues. V lost 5 bases, J lost 0 bases, and 5 bases lay in between. In nucleotides, the CDR3 is TGTGCCAGCAGCACTCACTCTGGGGCCAACGTCCTGACTTTC. Amino acid sequence: CASSTHSGANVLTF.

The CDR3 spells CASSQDRAHSGNTIYF. CDR3 DNA sequence: TGTGCCAGCAGCCAAGATCGGGCTCATTCTGGAAACACCATATATTTT. The chain joins TRBV4-2 to TRBJ1-3, with D unclear. This CDR3 has 16 residues. Between the trimmed V and J ends, which lost 0 bases and 1 base, there was a span of 10 bases. The germline V gene has CDR1 LGHNA and CDR2 YNFKEQ.

The J gene is TRBJ2-7, the V gene TRBV12-3 or TRBV12-4; 8 nucleotides match TRBD2. The CDR3 loop spans 15 amino acids. V lost 3 bases and J lost 6; bases outside the gene matches: 10. In nucleotides, the CDR3 is TGTGCCAGCAGTTTGATAGCGGGACCTGGTTCCGAGCAGTACTTC. This codes for CASSLIAGPGSEQYF.

J is TRBJ2-3 and V is TRBV10-3, with TRBD2 as a possible D gene (6 bases). The CDR3 runs to 16 residues. Between the trimmed V and J ends, which lost 7 bases and 5 bases, there was a span of 22 bases. Germline values: CDR1 ENHRY, CDR2 SYGVKD. The CDR3 nucleotides are TGTGCCATCAACGCACCCCAGGAGGGCGGCGGAGATACGCAGTATTTT. Translating gives CAINAPQEGGGDTQYF.

There are many counts of this clonotype. The CDR3 nucleotides read TGTGCCAGCAGCTTTCTTGGCGGGGTGAGCACAGATACGCAGTATTTT. Protein sequence: CASSFLGGVSTDTQYF. V and J are TRBV7-2 and TRBJ2-3; TRBD2 might be the D (6 bases). Trimming took off 3 bases at V and 0 bases at J, with 13 bases between the two ends. The V gene's germline CDR1 is SGHTA and CDR2 FQGNSA. The CDR3 extends over 16 amino acids.

In this sample, this clonotype turned up a few times. The rearrangement links TRBV12-3 or TRBV12-4 to TRBJ2-2; the match to TRBD1 covers 7 bases. The CDR3 is 15 residues long. V was clipped by 5 bases and J by 4 bases; unmatched bases: 7. The CDR3, as DNA: TGTGCCAGCAGTGAGAAGGGGGCCGGCACCGGGGAGCTGTTTTTT. Amino acid sequence: CASSEKGAGTGELFF.

About this clonotype: A much bigger clone sits one base away, suggesting this may be a read error. The chain recombines TRBV27 with TRBJ2-7, with 11 bases identical to TRBD2. The germline CDR1 and CDR2 sequences are MNHEY and SMNVEV (reference sequence). The CDR3 consists of 17 residues. CDR3 nucleotide sequence: TGTGCCAGCAGTTTAAAAACTAGCGGGAGAAGGTCCTACGAGCAGGACTTC. Translation gives CASSLKTSGRRSYEQDF.

This chain uses TRBV7-2 with TRBJ2-3, with no clear D. The CDR3 sequence is 16 residues long. CDR1 SGHTA and CDR2 FQGNSA come from the germline V gene. With 7 bases removed from V and 0 bases from J, the gap between germline ends came to 17 bases. The CDR3 region has the DNA TGTGCCAGCATACATCGGCGGATTTCTAGCACAGATACGCAGTATTTT. Protein sequence: CASIHRRISSTDTQYF.

This clonotype showed up many times. The chain employs TRBV12-3 or TRBV12-4 and TRBJ1-1; no definite D call. This CDR3 comprises 14 residues. V was cut by 2 bases and J by 1 base, with 8 bases left in between. In DNA, the CDR3 is TGTGCCAGCAGTTTAATGGACTCGAACACTGAAGCTTTCTTT. It translates to CASSLMDSNTEAFF.

The rearrangement links TRBV7-2 to TRBJ2-1; 8 bases map to TRBD1. With 5 bases clipped from V and 8 bases from J, the junction kept 8 bases outside the gene matches. Per germline, CDR1 SGHTA and CDR2 FQGNSA. The CDR3 extends over 14 amino acids. This CDR3 reads CASSRAGGSDEQFF. DNA for the CDR3: TGTGCCAGCAGCCGGGCAGGGGGCAGCGATGAGCAGTTCTTC.

This clonotype was observed a handful of times. The J gene is TRBJ2-3, the V gene TRBV6-2 or TRBV6-3; D possibly corresponds to TRBD2 (6 bases). The germline V gene has CDR1 MNHEY and CDR2 SVGEGT. The ends were cut back, 6 bases at V and 2 bases at J, with 15 bases in the middle. This CDR3 spans 15 amino acids. In nucleotides, the CDR3 is TGTGCCAGCAGAGATCCGGGACTTCTCACAGATACGCAGTATTTT. Translating it yields CASRDPGLLTDTQYF.

This clonotype was found once. The conserved final phenylalanine or tryptophan is absent from the CDR3, which likely points to a read error. The chain joins TRBV9 to TRBJ2-1; the D gene could be TRBD1 or TRBD2 (6 bases each). There are 16 residues in the CDR3. CDR1 and CDR2 (germline): SGDLS, YYNGEE. V was trimmed by 3 bases and J by 8 bases, leaving 21 bases between them. The CDR3 protein is CASSAEGGQTFDEQFS. The CDR3 bases are TGTGCCAGCAGCGCAGAAGGGGGGCAGACCTTCGATGAGCAGTTCTCC.

This clonotype was counted between two and nine times. This chain links TRBV12-3 or TRBV12-4 with TRBJ2-4, with a weak D call TRBD2 (6 bases). Trimming took 3 bases from V and 1 from J, leaving 10 bases between them. The CDR3 loop spans 15 amino acids. The CDR3 sequence: CASSFGGNAKNIQYF. DNA for the CDR3: TGTGCCAGCAGTTTTGGCGGGAACGCCAAAAACATTCAGTACTTC.

V and J are TRBV5-6 and TRBJ2-6, with 8 bases lining up with TRBD1. J was trimmed by 3 bases and V by 4 bases; bases with no gene match: 9. This CDR3 has 17 residues. Germline CDR1 SGHDT, CDR2 YYEEEE. CDR3 loop: CASSGQGSMHGANVLTF. The CDR3 DNA sequence: TGTGCCAGCAGCGGACAGGGTTCGATGCATGGGGCCAACGTCCTGACTTTC.